The clone carrying this T cell receptor beta chain appeared a single time. This CDR3 has 15 residues. The V end was cut by 5 bases, the J end by 3 bases, with 16 bases between. From germline, CDR1 is LNHDA and CDR2 SQIVND (reference sequence). This record belongs to a study of blood T cell repertoires in COVID-19. The overall study: From T cells, B-cell-depleted T cells, or PBMCs came the material, which was cDNA or gDNA.

Profiling relied on immunoSEQ multiplex PCR, and the TCRdb table lists in-frame clones only, not all of them. The sample holds about 220,000 clones; around four fifths are singletons and the top ten take 15%. This TCR was recovered from a man between 35 and 55 years old who had recovered from COVID-19. Sequenced material: PBMCs or T cells enriched from blood (not recorded which). The V call is TRBV19, the J call TRBJ2-5; D perhaps matches TRBD1 (5 bases). For the CDR3, the DNA is TGTGCCAGTAGTGCTCAGCCTCAGGGAAAAGAGACCCAGTACTTC. It encodes CASSAQPQGKETQYF.